Here is one T cell receptor beta chain with its context. The entry originates in a study of shared clonotypes between healthy human individuals. Study-wide context: Used for every donor were three CD4 naive, three CD4 memory, two CD8 naive and one CD8 memory plate.

Only in-frame clones appear in the TCRdb table, and some are missing; sequencing was by immunoSEQ multiplex PCR. The sample consists of about 2 million clones, 90% to 95% of them appearing once. This CDR3 is 17 amino acids long. V lost 4 bases, J lost 0 bases, and 16 bases lay in between. Germline V CDR1 and CDR2: SGHRS, YFSETQ. This rearrangement joins TRBV5-1 to TRBJ2-2, with unresolved D. The receptor comes from a man younger than 30 in good health. The sequenced material came from naive CD4+ T cells sorted from blood. Subset denoted: CD45RA+ positively selected. The CDR3 reads CASSPSRWRSNTGELFF. CDR3 in DNA: TGCGCCAGCAGCCCCAGTAGGTGGAGATCGAACACCGGGGAGCTGTTTTTT.